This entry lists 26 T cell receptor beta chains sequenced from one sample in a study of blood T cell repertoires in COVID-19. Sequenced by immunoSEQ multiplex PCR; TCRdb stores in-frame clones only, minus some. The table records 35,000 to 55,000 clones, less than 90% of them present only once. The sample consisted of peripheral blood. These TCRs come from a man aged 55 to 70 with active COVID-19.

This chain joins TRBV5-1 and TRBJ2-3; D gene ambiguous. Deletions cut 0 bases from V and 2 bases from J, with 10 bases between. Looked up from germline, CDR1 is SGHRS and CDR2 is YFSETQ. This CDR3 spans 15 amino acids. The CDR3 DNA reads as TGCGCCAGCAGCTTGGGGAGACCCAACACAGATACGCAGTATTTT. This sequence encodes CASSLGRPNTDTQYF.

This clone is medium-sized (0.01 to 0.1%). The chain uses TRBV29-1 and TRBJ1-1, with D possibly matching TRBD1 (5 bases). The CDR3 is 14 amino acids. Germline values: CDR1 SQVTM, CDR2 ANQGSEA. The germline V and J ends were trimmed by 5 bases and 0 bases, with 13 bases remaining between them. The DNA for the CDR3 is TGCAGCGTTCGTCGGACAACCATGAACACTGAAGCTTTCTTT. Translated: CSVRRTTMNTEAFF.

CDR3: CASSLSVGGNTEAFF. CDR3 nucleotides: TGTGCCAGCAGCTTAAGCGTGGGGGGGAACACTGAAGCTTTCTTT. V usage is TRBV7-3 and J usage is TRBJ1-1; possibly TRBD1 for D (5 bases). There are 15 residues in the CDR3. With 1 base removed from V and 1 base from J, the gap between germline ends came to 10 bases. CDR1 is SGHTA, CDR2 FQGTGA, per germline.

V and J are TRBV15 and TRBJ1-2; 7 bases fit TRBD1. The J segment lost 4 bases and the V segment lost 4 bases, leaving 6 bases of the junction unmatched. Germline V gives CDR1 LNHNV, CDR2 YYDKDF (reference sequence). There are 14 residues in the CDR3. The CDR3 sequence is CATSTRQGSYGYTF. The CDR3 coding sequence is TGTGCCACCAGCACAAGACAGGGTTCCTATGGCTACACCTTC.

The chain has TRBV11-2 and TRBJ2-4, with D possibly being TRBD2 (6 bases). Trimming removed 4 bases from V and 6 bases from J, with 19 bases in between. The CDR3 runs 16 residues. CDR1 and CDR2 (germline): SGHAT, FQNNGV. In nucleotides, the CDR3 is TGTGCCAGCAGCTGGCTCGGAGGGACGGCAGGAAACATTCAGTACTTC. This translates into CASSWLGGTAGNIQYF.

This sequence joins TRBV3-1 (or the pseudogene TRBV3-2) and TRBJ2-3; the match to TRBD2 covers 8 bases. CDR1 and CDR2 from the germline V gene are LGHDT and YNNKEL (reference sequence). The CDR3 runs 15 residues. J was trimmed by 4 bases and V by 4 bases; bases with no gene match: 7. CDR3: CASSLPGGVSDTQYF. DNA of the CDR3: TGTGCCAGCAGCCTCCCGGGGGGGGTGTCAGATACGCAGTATTTT.

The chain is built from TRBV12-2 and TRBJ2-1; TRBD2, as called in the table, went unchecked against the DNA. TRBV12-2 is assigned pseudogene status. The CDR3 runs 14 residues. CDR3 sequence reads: CASSRECGDNEQFF. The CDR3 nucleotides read TGTGCAAGTTCGCGGGAGTGTGGGGACAATGAGCAGTTCTTC.

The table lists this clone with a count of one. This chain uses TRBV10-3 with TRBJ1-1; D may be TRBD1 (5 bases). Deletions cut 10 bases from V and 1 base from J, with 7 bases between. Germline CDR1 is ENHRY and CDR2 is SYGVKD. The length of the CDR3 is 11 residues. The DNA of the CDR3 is TGTGCCACCCAGGGGAACACTGAAGCTTTCTTT. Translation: CATQGNTEAFF.

The CDR3 DNA follows: TGTGCCAGCAGCTTAATTGGACTAGCAGGATCAGATACGCAGTATTTT. Translating gives CASSLIGLAGSDTQYF. This chain joins TRBV7-3 and TRBJ2-3, with TRBD2 matching over 8 bases. Losses at the gene ends were 1 base for V and 4 bases for J; bases not matched to a gene: 7. The CDR3 totals 16 residues. The germline V gene has CDR1 SGHTA and CDR2 FQGTGA.

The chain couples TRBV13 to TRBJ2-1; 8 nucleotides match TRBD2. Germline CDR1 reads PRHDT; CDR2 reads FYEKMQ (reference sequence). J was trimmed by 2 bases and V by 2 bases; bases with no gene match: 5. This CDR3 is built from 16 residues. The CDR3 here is CASSLTSGGTYNEQFF. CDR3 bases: TGTGCCAGCAGCTTAACCTCGGGGGGGACCTACAATGAGCAGTTCTTC.

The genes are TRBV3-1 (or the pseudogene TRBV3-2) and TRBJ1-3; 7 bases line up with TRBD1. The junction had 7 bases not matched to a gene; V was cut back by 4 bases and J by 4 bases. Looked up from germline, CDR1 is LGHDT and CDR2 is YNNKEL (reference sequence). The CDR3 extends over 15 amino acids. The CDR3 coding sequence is TGTGCCAGCAGCCCTACAGGGGTATCGGGAAACACCATATATTTT. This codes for CASSPTGVSGNTIYF.

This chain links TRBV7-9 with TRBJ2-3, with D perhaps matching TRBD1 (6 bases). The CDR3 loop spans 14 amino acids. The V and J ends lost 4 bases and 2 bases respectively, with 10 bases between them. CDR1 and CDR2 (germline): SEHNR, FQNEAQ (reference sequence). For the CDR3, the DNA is TGTGCCAGCAGCTCCGCAGGGGCCACAGATACGCAGTATTTT. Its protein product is CASSSAGATDTQYF.

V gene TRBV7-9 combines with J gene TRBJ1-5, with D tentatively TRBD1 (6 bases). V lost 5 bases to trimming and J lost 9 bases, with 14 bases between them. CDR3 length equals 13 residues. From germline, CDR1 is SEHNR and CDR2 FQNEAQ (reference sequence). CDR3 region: CASSGRGGRPQHF. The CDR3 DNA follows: TGTGCCAGCAGCGGTAGGGGGGGGAGGCCCCAGCATTTT.

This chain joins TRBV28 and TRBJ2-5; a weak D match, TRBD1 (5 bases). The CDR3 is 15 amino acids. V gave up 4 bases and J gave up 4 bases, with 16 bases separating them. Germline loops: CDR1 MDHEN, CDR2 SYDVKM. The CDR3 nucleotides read TGTGCCAGCAGTTCTAATCCGGTGGGGCTAGAGACCCAGTACTTC. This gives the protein CASSSNPVGLETQYF.

CDR3 loop: CASSLAAGGGYTF. The CDR3 DNA is TGTGCCAGCAGTTTAGCGGCAGGAGGTGGCTACACCTTC. The chain couples TRBV12-3 or TRBV12-4 to TRBJ1-2; D is ambiguous. The CDR3 sequence is 13 residues long. Trimming pared 0 bases from V and 7 bases from J, leaving 9 bases between.

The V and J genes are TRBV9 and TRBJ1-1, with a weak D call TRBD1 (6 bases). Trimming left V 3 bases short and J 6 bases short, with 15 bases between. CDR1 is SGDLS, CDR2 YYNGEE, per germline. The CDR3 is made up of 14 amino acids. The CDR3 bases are TGTGCCAGCAGCGGACAACCCGGGACATCTGAAGCTTTCTTT. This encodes CASSGQPGTSEAFF.

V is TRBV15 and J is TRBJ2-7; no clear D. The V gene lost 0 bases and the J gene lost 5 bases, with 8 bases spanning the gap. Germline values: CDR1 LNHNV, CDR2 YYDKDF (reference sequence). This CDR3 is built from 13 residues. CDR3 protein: CATSRDHLDEQYF. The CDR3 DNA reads TGTGCCACCAGCAGAGATCACTTAGACGAGCAGTACTTC. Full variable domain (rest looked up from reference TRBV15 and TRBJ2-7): DAMVIQNPRYQVTQFGKPVTLSCSQTLNHNVMYWYQQKSSQAPKLLFHYYDKDFNNEADTPDNFQSRRPNTSFCFLDIRSPGLGDTAMYLCATSRDHLDEQYFGPGTRLTVT.

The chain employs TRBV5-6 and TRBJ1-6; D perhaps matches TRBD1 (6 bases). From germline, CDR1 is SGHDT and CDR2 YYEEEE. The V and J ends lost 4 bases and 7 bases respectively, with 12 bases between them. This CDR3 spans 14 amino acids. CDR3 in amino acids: CASSPRGGNSPLHF. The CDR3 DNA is TGTGCCAGCAGCCCCAGAGGGGGAAATTCACCCCTCCACTTT.

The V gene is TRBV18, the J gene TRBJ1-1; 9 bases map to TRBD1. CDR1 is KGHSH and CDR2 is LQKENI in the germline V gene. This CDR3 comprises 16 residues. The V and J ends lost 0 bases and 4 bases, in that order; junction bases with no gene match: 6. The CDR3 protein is CASSPPNRGLLTEAFF. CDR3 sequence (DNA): TGTGCCAGCTCACCACCGAACAGGGGGCTTCTCACTGAAGCTTTCTTT.

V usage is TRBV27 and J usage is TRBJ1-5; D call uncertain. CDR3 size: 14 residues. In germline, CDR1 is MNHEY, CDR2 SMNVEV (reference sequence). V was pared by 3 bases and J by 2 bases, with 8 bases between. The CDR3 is CASSFFQGNQPQHF. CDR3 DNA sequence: TGTGCCAGCAGTTTTTTTCAGGGCAATCAGCCCCAGCATTTT.

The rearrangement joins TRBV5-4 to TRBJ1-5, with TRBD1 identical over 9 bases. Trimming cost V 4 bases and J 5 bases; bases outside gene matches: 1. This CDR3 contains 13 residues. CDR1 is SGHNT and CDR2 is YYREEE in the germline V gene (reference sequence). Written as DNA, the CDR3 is TGTGCCAGCAGCGACAGGGGGGATCAGCCCCAGCATTTT. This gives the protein CASSDRGDQPQHF.

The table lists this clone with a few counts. In DNA form, the CDR3 reads TGTGCCAGCATGCAGGGCTCGGCTAATGAAAAACTGTTTTTT. Protein sequence: CASMQGSANEKLFF. This sequence joins TRBV6-6 and TRBJ1-4; D perhaps matches TRBD1 (5 bases). This CDR3 has 14 amino acids. V gave up 7 bases and J gave up 3 bases, with 12 bases separating them. The germline V gene encodes CDR1 MNHNY and CDR2 SVGAGI (reference sequence).

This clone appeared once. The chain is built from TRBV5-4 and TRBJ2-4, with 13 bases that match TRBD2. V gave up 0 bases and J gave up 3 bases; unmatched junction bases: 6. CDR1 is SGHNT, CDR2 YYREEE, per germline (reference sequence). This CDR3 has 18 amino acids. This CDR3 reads CASSLGLAGGPNKNIQYF. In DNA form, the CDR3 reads TGTGCCAGCAGCTTGGGACTAGCGGGGGGCCCAAACAAAAACATTCAGTACTTC.

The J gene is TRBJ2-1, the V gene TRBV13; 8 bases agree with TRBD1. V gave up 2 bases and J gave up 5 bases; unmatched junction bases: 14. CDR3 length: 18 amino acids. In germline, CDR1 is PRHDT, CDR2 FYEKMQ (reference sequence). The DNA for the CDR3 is TGTGCCAGCAGCTTATCAGCCCCCGGCAGGGGGCCAGACAATGAGCAGTTCTTC. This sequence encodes CASSLSAPGRGPDNEQFF.

DNA of the CDR3: TGTGCCAGCAGCGCCCCGGGGGGCGCAAGATACGAGCAGTACTTC. It codes for CASSAPGGARYEQYF. The rearrangement links TRBV28 to TRBJ2-7, with D possibly TRBD2 on 7 matching bases. There are 15 residues in the CDR3. From germline, CDR1 is MDHEN and CDR2 SYDVKM. V was trimmed by 6 bases and J by 4 bases, leaving 19 bases between them.

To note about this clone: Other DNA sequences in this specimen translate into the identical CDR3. Written as DNA, the CDR3 is TGTGCCAGTTCTACATGGGGGACAGCTGTAAGGGAACAGTACTTC. Translated: CASSTWGTAVREQYF. This chain connects TRBV19 to TRBJ2-7, with 7 bases aligning to TRBD1. This CDR3 region has 15 residues. Germline lookup yields CDR1 LNHDA and CDR2 SQIVND (reference sequence). V dropped 8 bases and J dropped 10; count of bases not matched to a gene: 20.